This TCR beta chain is drawn from a study of cytomegalovirus exposure and HLA in healthy donors. General observations from the study: The presence/absence work took it that sequencing depth was about the same across donors. V- and J-gene trimming in TCR beta was tied to a missense DCLRE1C variant by an analysis performed later. A few CMV-associated chains proved CMV antigen-specific in vitro.

Healthy people donating bone marrow made up the donors. Trimming cost V 0 bases and J 0 bases, with 12 bases left between them. The CDR3 totals 17 residues. The germline V gene has CDR1 SEHNR and CDR2 FQNEAQ (reference sequence). Vbeta (60) and Jbeta (13) primers were used in the PCR. Repertoires were generated with immunoSEQ multiplex PCR, while TCRdb's copy carries only in-frame clones and drops some. Here the sample spans 77,000 or so clones, roughly 76% being singletons. A note on this clone: Its antigen is currently unknown.

Sequencing used PBMCs. This receptor was identified in a woman aged 40 to 55 in good health and CMV-seronegative. V and J are TRBV7-9 and TRBJ1-3, with D unclear. The DNA for the CDR3 is TGTGCCAGCAGCTTAGCGGAGCTGATCCTCTCTGGAAACACCATATATTTT. This sequence encodes CASSLAELILSGNTIYF.